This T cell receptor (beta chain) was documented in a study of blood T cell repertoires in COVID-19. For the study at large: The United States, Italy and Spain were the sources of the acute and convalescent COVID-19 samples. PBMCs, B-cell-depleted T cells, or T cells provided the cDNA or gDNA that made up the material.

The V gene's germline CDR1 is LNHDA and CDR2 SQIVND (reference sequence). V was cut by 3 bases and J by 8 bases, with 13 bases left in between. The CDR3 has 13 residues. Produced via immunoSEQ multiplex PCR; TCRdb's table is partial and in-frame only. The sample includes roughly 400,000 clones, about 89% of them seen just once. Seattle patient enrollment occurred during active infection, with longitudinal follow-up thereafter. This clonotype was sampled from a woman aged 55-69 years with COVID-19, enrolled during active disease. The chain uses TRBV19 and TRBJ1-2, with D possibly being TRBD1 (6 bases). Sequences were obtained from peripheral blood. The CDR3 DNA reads TGTGCCAGTAGTATGGCCCAGACAGGAGGCTACACCTTC. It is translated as CASSMAQTGGYTF.